This TCR beta chain was sequenced for a study of blood T cell repertoires in COVID-19. Study-level information: Sites across the United States, Italy and Spain contributed samples from acute and convalescent COVID-19.

This CDR3 is 17 amino acids long. Unmatched junction bases numbered 17, after V lost 3 bases and J lost 3 bases. Germline lookup yields CDR1 DFQATT and CDR2 SNEGSKA (reference sequence). The data were produced by immunoSEQ multiplex PCR, yet TCRdb's version contains in-frame clones alone and is incomplete. The sample lists about 270,000 clones; about 89% were seen once. Sequenced input: peripheral blood. The chain joins TRBV20-1 to TRBJ2-7; 7 nucleotides match TRBD2. This TCR was sampled from a man aged 40-50 years who had recovered from COVID-19. CDR3 in DNA: TGCAGTGCTAGTGGCCGCCCCGGGGGGTCCTCTTACTACGAGCAGTACTTC. Translation gives CSASGRPGGSSYYEQYF.